This entry is about one T cell receptor beta chain. The V segment lost 2 bases and the J segment 9 bases; nucleotides outside the gene matches: 11. The germline gives CDR1 MNHEY, CDR2 SMNVEV (reference sequence). CDR3 size: 16 residues. Repertoires were generated with immunoSEQ multiplex PCR, while TCRdb's copy carries only in-frame clones and drops some. This sample yields roughly 2,300,000 clones, of which around 92% are seen a single time; 0.3% to 0.45% belongs to the top ten. This entry comes from a study of shared clonotypes between healthy human individuals. The chain combines TRBV27 with TRBJ2-1; 9 bases align to TRBD2. This TCR was sampled from a man aged 18 to 30 in good health. Some clones in this sample may be carry-over from other donors' samples. The sample taken for sequencing was naive CD4+ T cells from PBMCs. Subset specified: CD45RA+ positively selected. This CDR3 is CASSLPRLAGRFEQFF. In DNA, the CDR3 is TGTGCCAGCAGTTTACCGAGGCTAGCGGGAAGGTTTGAGCAGTTCTTC.